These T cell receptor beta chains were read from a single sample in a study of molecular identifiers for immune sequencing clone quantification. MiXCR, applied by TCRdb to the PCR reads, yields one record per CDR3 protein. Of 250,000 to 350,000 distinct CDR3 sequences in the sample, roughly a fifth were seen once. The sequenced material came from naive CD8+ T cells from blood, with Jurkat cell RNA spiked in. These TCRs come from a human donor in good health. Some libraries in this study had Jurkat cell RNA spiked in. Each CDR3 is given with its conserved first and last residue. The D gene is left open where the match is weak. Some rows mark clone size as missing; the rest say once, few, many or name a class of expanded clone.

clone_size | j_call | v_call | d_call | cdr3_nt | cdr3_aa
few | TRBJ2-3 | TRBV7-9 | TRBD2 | TGTGCCAGCAGCTTTGCTCTAGCGGGAGAAACAGATACGCAGTATTTT | CASSFALAGETDTQYF
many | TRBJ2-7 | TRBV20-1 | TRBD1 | TGCAGTGCTGGACAGGGCCTCCTCTCCGAGCAGTACTTC | CSAGQGLLSEQYF
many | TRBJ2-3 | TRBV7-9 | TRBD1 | TGTGCCAGCAGCTCCGTAGGGACAGGGAATCCCACAGATACGCAGTATTTT | CASSSVGTGNPTDTQYF
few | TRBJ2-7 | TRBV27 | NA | TGTGCCAGCAGTCCGGATTTAACCTACGAGCAGTACTTC | CASSPDLTYEQYF
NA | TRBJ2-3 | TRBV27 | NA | TGTGCCAGCAGTTTAACGGGACACAGCACAGATACGCAGTATTTT | CASSLTGHSTDTQYF
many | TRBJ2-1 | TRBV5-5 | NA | TGTGCCAGCAGAACGGACTCGAGCTCCTACAATGAGCAGTTCTTC | CASRTDSSSYNEQFF
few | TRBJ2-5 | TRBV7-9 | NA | TGTGCCAGCAGCTTTACTGACCGGGAAGAGACCCAGTACTTC | CASSFTDREETQYF
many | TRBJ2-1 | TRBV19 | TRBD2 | TGTGCCAGTATAGGGGGACTAGCAAATGAGCAGTTCTTC | CASIGGLANEQFF
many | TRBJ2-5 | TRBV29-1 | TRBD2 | TGCAGCGTTGTGGGACTAGGGGGGCAAGAGACCCAGTACTTC | CSVVGLGGQETQYF
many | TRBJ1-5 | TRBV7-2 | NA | TGTGCCAGCAGCTCGCTTGCTCAGGGTGGACAGCCCCAGCATTTT | CASSSLAQGGQPQHF
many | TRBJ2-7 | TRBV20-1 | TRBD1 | TGCAGTGCTAGGGTGGACAGGGGGAGATACGAGCAGTACTTC | CSARVDRGRYEQYF
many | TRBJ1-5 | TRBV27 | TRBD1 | TGTGCCACAGGACAGGGGGGTTATAGCAATCAGCCCCAGCATTTT | CATGQGGYSNQPQHF
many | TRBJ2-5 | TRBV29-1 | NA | TGCAGCGTCTCTGGGGGCTTCCAAGAGACCCAGTACTTC | CSVSGGFQETQYF
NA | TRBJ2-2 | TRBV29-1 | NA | TGCAGCGTTGCCGGGGGAGAGGTCGGGGAGCTGTTTTTT | CSVAGGEVGELFF
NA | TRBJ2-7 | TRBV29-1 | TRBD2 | TGCGGCGTTGAAGTACGGACTAGCGGGGGTTACGAGCAGTACTTC | CGVEVRTSGGYEQYF
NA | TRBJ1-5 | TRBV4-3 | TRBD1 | TGCGCCAGCAGCCAAGATTACAGGGGCTCGGGCAATCAGCCCCAGCATTTT | CASSQDYRGSGNQPQHF
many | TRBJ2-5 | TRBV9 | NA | TGTGCCAGCAGCGTGACTATGAGCAAAGAGACCCAGTACTTC | CASSVTMSKETQYF
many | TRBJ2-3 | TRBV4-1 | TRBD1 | TGCGCCAGCAGCCGAGGGACAGGGGTGACAGATACGCAGTATTTT | CASSRGTGVTDTQYF
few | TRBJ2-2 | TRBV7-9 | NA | TGTGCCAGCAGCTTAATGTCAGGGGTCAGCGAGGAGCTGTTTTTT | CASSLMSGVSEELFF
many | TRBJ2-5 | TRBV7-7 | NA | TGTGCTAGCAGCCGAACCGCCTCAGAGACCCAGTACTTC | CASSRTASETQYF
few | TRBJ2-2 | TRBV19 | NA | TGTGCCAGTAGTATAGAAGTCTCGGGTACCGGGGAGCTGTTTTTT | CASSIEVSGTGELFF
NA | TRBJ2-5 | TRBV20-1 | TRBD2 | TGCAGTGCTAGTAGACTAGTGGGGGGGGAAGAGACCCAGTACTTC | CSASRLVGGEETQYF